The TCR beta chain described here comes from a study of CD8+ T cells in alopecia areata. Study-level points and caveats: Given one nonresponder, whether baseline CD8+ expansion relates to response remains uncertain. Numerous expanded lesional clones remained in scalp and blood during tofacitinib. Clonality was higher in lesional than normal scalp, especially in alopecia totalis/universalis.

It was cDNA, reverse transcribed from extracted RNA, that served as the sequencing template. The table came from immunoSEQ multiplex PCR; TCRdb's copy has only in-frame clones and leaves some out. This sample carries more than 150,000 clones, about 60% of them seen once, and the ten largest clones take 10% to 15%. In regard to this clone: Its target is unknown.

Treatment in this sample: oral pan-JAK inhibitor, 5-10 mg twice daily. The researchers isolated CD4+ and CD8+ T cells from PBMCs by sorting. The ends were cut back, 5 bases at V and 5 bases at J, with 18 bases in the middle. This CDR3 has 15 residues. The germline CDR1 and CDR2 sequences are MNHEY and SMNVEV (reference sequence). The sequence derives from a human donor with alopecia areata. Sample: CD8+ T cells sorted from blood, taken at week 24, from a patient treated with tofacitinib. This chain uses TRBV27 with TRBJ2-5, with D perhaps matching TRBD1 or TRBD2 (5 bases each). Written as DNA, the CDR3 is TGTGCCAGCAGTCCCCGTGGGAGCAGGGTGGAGACCCAGTACTTC. Translated, it gives CASSPRGSRVETQYF.